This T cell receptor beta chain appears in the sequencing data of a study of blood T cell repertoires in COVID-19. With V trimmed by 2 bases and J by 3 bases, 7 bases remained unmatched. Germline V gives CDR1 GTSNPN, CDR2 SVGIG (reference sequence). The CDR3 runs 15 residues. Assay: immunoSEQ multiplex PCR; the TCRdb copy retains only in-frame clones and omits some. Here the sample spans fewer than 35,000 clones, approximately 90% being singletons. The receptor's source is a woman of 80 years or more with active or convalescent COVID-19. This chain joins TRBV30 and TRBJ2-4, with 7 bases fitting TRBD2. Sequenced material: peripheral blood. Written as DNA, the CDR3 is TGTGCCTGGAGTCTTCCAGCGGGGAACAAAAACATTCAGTACTTC. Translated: CAWSLPAGNKNIQYF.